This T cell receptor beta chain was recovered during a study of CD8 T cells in Susac syndrome (dated by TCRdb to between 2017 and 2020). In terms of the full investigation: Whether CD8+ T cell activation and differentiation in Susac syndrome was antigen driven was tested using repertoire sequencing. The study compared CD8+ T cell repertoire clonality among 12 healthy donors, some 14 Susac syndrome patients and some 16 multiple sclerosis patients.

Peripheral blood CD8+ and CD4+ T cells from healthy donors, Susac syndrome patients and multiple sclerosis patients were profiled using high-throughput TCR beta sequencing. Treatment-naive patients with stable or active relapsing-remitting disease fulfilling revised McDonald criteria were used as multiple sclerosis controls. Bulk CD8+ and CD4+ T cells were purified by magnetic negative isolation, while CD8+ TEMRA cells were enriched using FACS. Blood was collected in EDTA tubes and processed within 24 hours, with PBMCs isolated through density gradient centrifugation. PBMCs intended for TCR sequencing were frozen in liquid nitrogen and were later thawed in a 37 degrees C water bath. The sorted or isolated CD4+, CD8+ and CD8+ TEMRA cells reached a purity of at least 90%. RNA was extracted using the RNeasy kit, and about 0.45 to 1 ug of the RNA was reverse transcribed with random hexamers. TCR beta CDR3 regions were amplified with the immunoSEQ multiplex PCR assay covering 54 Vbeta and 13 Jbeta segments. To correct PCR amplification bias, a synthetic template baseline was used for both primer optimization and computational correction. The original pipeline was this. Reads were annotated to V, D and J genes per IMGT and analyzed with immunoSEQ Analyzer, keeping only productive sequences. Clonality was calculated as one minus the Shannon entropy normalized by log2 of the number of productive unique sequences. For each patient and control, public and private clones were evaluated among the 100 most prevalent clones. Clones were defined as Susac-specific when absent from the healthy and MS cohorts, from approximately 1,100 published viral clones and from other ImmuneACCESS disease sequences. TCRdb reprocessing: public reads trimmed at Q25 with fastp, clones called with MiXCR, in-frame beta chains kept. Entries that share a CDR3 protein sequence are merged under the most common genes and DNA. What appears here as the V and J calls and clone size reflects TCRdb's work, not the paper's. The sample includes about 440,000 distinct CDR3 sequences, with 85% observed a single time. The top ten clones comprise approximately 0.12% of the sample.

A word on this clonotype: Its antigen is currently not known. Base-call qualities are not available, and no considerably larger clone is one nucleotide away.

The germline V gene encodes CDR1 SGHTA and CDR2 FQGNSA. Including cysteine and phenylalanine, the CDR3 has 12 amino acids. Of all the DNA, just the CDR3 is kept, 36 bases in frame from base 1. Compared with germline, V lacks 8 bases and J lacks 6 bases; bases without a gene match: 4. General study outcomes and caveats: The number of individuals in the TCR sequencing and HLA analysis was recognized as being relatively small.

The chain employs TRBV7-2 and TRBJ2-7, with TRBD2 matching 10 junction bases. The receptor was isolated from a human donor with multiple sclerosis. The sequenced material came from CD8+ T cells from PBMCs. The CDR3 region has the sequence CASFVAGGEQYF. The DNA reads TGTGCCAGCTTTGTAGCGGGAGGCGAGCAGTACTTC.